The 19 T cell receptor beta chains listed next were all sequenced from one sample in a study of regulatory T cells in long-lasting Graves disease (dated by TCRdb to the early 2020s). In light of the paper, this sample's time point label describes: newly diagnosed GD, antithyroid drugs for less than 3 months. For both TCR sequencing and RNA sequencing, RNA was extracted from PBMCs using TRIzol. The library relied on multiplex PCR. The listed sequencing device is Illumina HiSeq 4000. iRepertoire HTBI primers and Arm-PCR amplification of CDR3 regions were used to construct TCR beta libraries. The public reads were reprocessed in TCRdb via fastp at Q25 and MiXCR, keeping in-frame beta chains. A single entry per CDR3 protein holds the most common genes and DNA from its merged rows. For this sample there are 380,000 or so distinct CDR3 sequences; 15% to 20% appear just once. The ten largest clones take up 20% to 25% of the sample.

The sample also formed part of further work on T cells in Graves' hyperthyroidism and ophthalmopathy.

Sequencing used peripheral blood mononuclear cells (PBMCs), obtained at new diagnosis, from a patient treated with antithyroid drugs. These receptors came from a woman younger than 35 with Graves disease. Donor details come from another sample of the same person, matched by shared clones.

This clonotype was counted between two and nine times. V gene TRBV15 combines with J gene TRBJ1-1; D is perhaps TRBD1 (5 bases). V was shortened by 0 bases and J by 1 base, with 12 bases between the two germline ends. This CDR3 comprises 16 residues. The germline gives CDR1 LNHNV, CDR2 YYDKDF (reference sequence). DNA for the CDR3: TGTGCCACCAGCAGAGATAGGCAGGGACCGAACACTGAAGCTTTCTTT. This sequence encodes CATSRDRQGPNTEAFF.

There are many counts of this clonotype. The chain is built from TRBV30 and TRBJ1-1, with D unresolved. Between the trimmed V and J ends, which lost 2 bases and 6 bases, there was a span of 10 bases. The CDR3 loop spans 12 amino acids. The germline CDR1 and CDR2 sequences are GTSNPN and SVGIG (reference sequence). This CDR3 reads CAWSKTVAEAFF. The CDR3 DNA reads TGTGCCTGGAGTAAAACAGTCGCTGAAGCTTTCTTT.

This clonotype has ten or more counts. The chain recombines TRBV28 with TRBJ2-1; a weak D match, TRBD2 (7 bases). The V and J ends lost 3 bases and 7 bases respectively, with 13 bases between them. This CDR3 region has 14 residues. CDR1 MDHEN and CDR2 SYDVKM come from the germline V gene. Here the CDR3 DNA reads TGTGCCAGCAGTTTGGGGGGGGCATTGAATGAGCAGTTCTTC. Its translation is CASSLGGALNEQFF.

The chain uses TRBV6-1 and TRBJ1-2; 7 bases are a match to TRBD1. CDR3 length: 16 amino acids. In germline, CDR1 is MNHNS, CDR2 SASEGT. The trim removed 6 bases at V and 5 bases at J, leaving 15 bases unmatched. CDR3 sequence: CASREPSQGSLYGYTF. CDR3 DNA sequence: TGTGCCAGCAGAGAACCTTCACAGGGGAGTTTGTATGGCTACACCTTC.

With regard to this clonotype: The germline gene is not matched at one end of the junction; a read error may be the cause. The rearrangement uses TRBV25-1 and TRBJ2-3; D is undetermined. Germline-derived CDR1 and CDR2 are MGHDK and SYGVNS. The CDR3 totals 12 residues. The CDR3 sequence is CANSGYTDTQYF. CDR3 DNA: TGTGCCAACAGTGGCTACACAGATACGCAGTATTTT.

This chain joins TRBV12-3 or TRBV12-4 and TRBJ1-3; D not certain. This CDR3 has 16 amino acids. V was shortened by 2 bases and J by 0 bases, with 11 bases between the two germline ends. The CDR3 region has the DNA TGTGCCAGCAGTTTACGGCCGACCGACTCTGGAAACACCATATATTTT. Translating gives CASSLRPTDSGNTIYF.

At least ten counts were recorded for this clonotype. The chain recombines TRBV11-2 with TRBJ1-1; D ambiguous. Between the trimmed V and J ends, which lost 3 bases and 2 bases, there was a span of 7 bases. From germline, CDR1 is SGHAT and CDR2 FQNNGV. This CDR3 is 13 amino acids long. This CDR3 reads CASSFQTNTEAFF. The CDR3 DNA reads as TGTGCCAGCAGCTTCCAAACCAACACTGAAGCTTTCTTT.

This chain joins TRBV7-9 and TRBJ1-3; D is unclear. V was clipped by 0 bases and J by 10 bases, with 7 bases between them. Germline V gene lookup returns CDR1 SEHNR and CDR2 FQNEAQ (reference sequence). CDR3 size: 12 residues. The CDR3 DNA reads as TGTGCCAGCAGCTTAGCGACTCGGACCATATATTTT. Translating gives CASSLATRTIYF.

This clonotype was seen a handful of times. The chain couples TRBV27 to TRBJ2-1; TRBD1 aligns across 7 bases. V dropped 4 bases and J dropped 2; count of bases not matched to a gene: 8. The CDR3 is made up of 16 amino acids. Germline CDR1 and CDR2: MNHEY and SMNVEV (reference sequence). The DNA for the CDR3 is TGTGCCAGCAGTTCCCGACAGGGCCCCACCTACAATGAGCAGTTCTTC. Its protein product is CASSSRQGPTYNEQFF.

This clonotype occurred many times. The CDR3 nucleotides are TGCGCCAGCAGCTTGGGGGACCACTTTGGCAATCAGCCCCAGCATTTT. Amino acid sequence: CASSLGDHFGNQPQHF. This sequence joins TRBV5-1 and TRBJ1-5, with D possibly TRBD1 on 5 matching bases. This CDR3 spans 16 amino acids. V was cut by 0 bases and J by 2 bases, with 12 bases left in between. CDR1 is SGHRS and CDR2 is YFSETQ in the germline V gene.

This clonotype was seen more than once but under ten times. Without the conserved terminal phenylalanine or tryptophan, this CDR3 likely stems from a read error. The chain is built from TRBV29-1 and TRBJ1-1; no firm D call. The ends were cut back, 3 bases at V and 3 bases at J, with 11 bases in the middle. Germline assignment: CDR1 SQVTM and CDR2 ANQGSEA. There are 13 residues in the CDR3. The CDR3 DNA follows: TGCAGCGTTGAGAGATTTTCGTACACTGAAGCTTTCCTT. Residues: CSVERFSYTEAFL.

The V gene is TRBV28, the J gene TRBJ2-5; 11 nucleotides agree with TRBD1. Trimming at V came to 5 bases and at J to 4 bases, leaving 9 bases not matched to a gene. The CDR3 has 16 amino acids. Germline V gene data show CDR1 as MDHEN and CDR2 as SYDVKM. DNA for the CDR3: TGTGCCAGCAGTCGTATGAGGGACAGGGGGGGAGAGACCCAGTACTTC. This gives the protein CASSRMRDRGGETQYF.

In this sample, this clonotype turned up many times. In DNA, the CDR3 is TGTGCCAGCAGTCTGGGCGGGGATATGGTCGAGCAGTACTTC. This codes for CASSLGGDMVEQYF. The gene calls are TRBV2 and TRBJ2-7, with D tentatively TRBD2 (6 bases). Germline assignment: CDR1 SNHLY and CDR2 FYNNEI. V was cut by 5 bases and J by 6 bases, with 17 bases left in between. The length of the CDR3 is 14 residues.

The V gene is TRBV18, the J gene TRBJ2-3, with D possibly TRBD1 on 6 matching bases. Trimming stripped 2 bases from V and 4 bases from J, with 13 bases between. This CDR3 has 15 amino acids. The germline gives CDR1 KGHSH, CDR2 LQKENI. CDR3 amino acids: CASSPSPGESDTQYF. The CDR3 nucleotides read TGTGCCAGCTCACCAAGCCCAGGGGAGTCAGATACGCAGTATTTT. Variable domain in full (rest from reference TRBV18 and TRBJ2-3): NAGVMQNPRHLVRRRGQEARLRCSPMKGHSHVYWYRQLPEEGLKFMVYLQKENIIDESGMPKERFSAEFPKEGPSILRIQQVVRGDSAAYFCASSPSPGESDTQYFGPGTRLTVL.

This clonotype was counted ten times or more. The chain employs TRBV7-6 and TRBJ1-3, with a weak D call TRBD1 (5 bases). The ends were cut back, 7 bases at V and 2 bases at J, with 9 bases in the middle. The germline CDR1 and CDR2 sequences are SGHVS and FNYEAQ. CDR3 length: 13 residues. The CDR3 sequence: CASMGLTGNTIYF. The CDR3 coding sequence is TGTGCCAGCATGGGGCTCACTGGAAACACCATATATTTT. Full variable domain (rest looked up from reference TRBV7-6 and TRBJ1-3): GAGVSQSPRYKVTKRGQDVALRCDPISGHVSLYWYRQALGQGPEFLTYFNYEAQQDKSGLPNDRFSAERPEGSISTLTIQRTEQRDSAMYRCASMGLTGNTIYFGEGSWLTVV.

This clonotype was observed many times. The chain links TRBV2 to TRBJ1-1; D is unclear. Trimming pared 7 bases from V and 4 bases from J, leaving 16 bases between. The CDR3 consists of 14 residues. Germline values: CDR1 SNHLY, CDR2 FYNNEI. The CDR3 region is CASTSISRSTEAFF. CDR3 sequence (DNA): TGTGCCAGCACTAGTATCTCTAGGAGCACTGAAGCTTTCTTT.

This clonotype was detected only a few times. V is TRBV12-3 or TRBV12-4 and J is TRBJ2-7; D is unclear. CDR3 length equals 12 residues. V dropped 4 bases and J dropped 5 bases, with 9 bases sitting between them. This CDR3 is CASSSAGHEQYF. CDR3 nucleotide sequence: TGTGCCAGCAGTTCGGCCGGGCACGAGCAGTACTTC.

The CDR3 nucleotides are TGCGCCAGCAGCTTTAGGAACAGTAACTACGAGCAGTACTTC. It yields the protein CASSFRNSNYEQYF. The J gene is TRBJ2-7, the V gene TRBV5-1, with D unresolved. Germline-derived CDR1 and CDR2 are SGHRS and YFSETQ. Trimming stripped 2 bases from V and 3 bases from J, with 12 bases between. CDR3 length equals 14 residues.

Ten or more counts support this clonotype. The V gene is TRBV2, the J gene TRBJ2-2; a possible D gene is TRBD2 (5 bases). V was pared by 6 bases and J by 4 bases, with 9 bases between. The CDR3 runs to 13 residues. The germline CDR1 and CDR2 sequences are SNHLY and FYNNEI. The CDR3 DNA follows: TGTGCCAGCAGAGCGGACTCCACCGGGGAGCTGTTTTTT. It translates to CASRADSTGELFF. The whole variable domain, remainder taken from reference TRBV2 and TRBJ2-2, is EPEVTQTPSHQVTQMGQEVILRCVPISNHLYFYWYRQILGQKVEFLVSFYNNEISEKSEIFDDQFSVERPDGSNFTLKIRSTKLEDSAMYFCASRADSTGELFFGEGSRLTVL.